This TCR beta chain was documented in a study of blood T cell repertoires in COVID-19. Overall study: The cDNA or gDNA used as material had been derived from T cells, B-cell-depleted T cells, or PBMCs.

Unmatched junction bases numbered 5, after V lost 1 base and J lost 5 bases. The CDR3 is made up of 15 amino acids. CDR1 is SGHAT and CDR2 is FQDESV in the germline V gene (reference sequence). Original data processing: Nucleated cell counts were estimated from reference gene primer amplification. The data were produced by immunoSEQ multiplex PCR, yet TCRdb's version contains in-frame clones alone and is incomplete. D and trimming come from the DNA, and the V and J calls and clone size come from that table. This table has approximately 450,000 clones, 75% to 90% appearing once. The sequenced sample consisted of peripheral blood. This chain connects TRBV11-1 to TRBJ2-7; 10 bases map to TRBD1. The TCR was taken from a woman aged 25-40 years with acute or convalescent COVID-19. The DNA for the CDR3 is TGTGCCAGCAGCTTAGGGGGACAGGGGTCCCACGAGCAGTACTTC. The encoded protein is CASSLGGQGSHEQYF.